Below, 32 T cell receptor beta chains from the same sample are listed, as sequenced in a study of blood T cells in healthy people across ages. A second PCR, run for 7 to 11 cycles, used a sample-barcoded 5' primer plus a J-beta primer mix. Via MiXCR, TCRdb re-called the 5' RACE reads, giving one row per CDR3 protein. The sample shows some 890,000 distinct CDR3 sequences, about 28% of them seen only once. The sample was also linked to a second study, of T cells of mothers and their children.

What was sequenced was blood. All receptors derive from a woman in her forties in good health.

There are a few counts of this clonotype. V gene TRBV20-1 combines with J gene TRBJ1-2; TRBD1 is a possible D gene (5 bases). Germline values: CDR1 DFQATT, CDR2 SNEGSKA (reference sequence). The CDR3 is 13 amino acids. Trimming cost V 2 bases and J 4 bases, with 11 bases left between them. The CDR3 sequence: CSARQGMSYGYTF. CDR3 sequence (DNA): TGCAGTGCTAGACAGGGAATGAGCTATGGCTACACCTTC.

This clonotype was counted a few times. The chain is built from TRBV10-3 and TRBJ1-2, with 8 bases fitting TRBD1. The V segment lost 4 bases and the J segment 5 bases; nucleotides outside the gene matches: 15. The CDR3 totals 17 residues. Germline CDR1 reads ENHRY; CDR2 reads SYGVKD. In DNA, the CDR3 is TGTGCCATCAGTGTAAATAGGGGGGGACAGGCCCCATATGGCTACACCTTC. This sequence encodes CAISVNRGGQAPYGYTF.

This clonotype was counted only a few times. V and J are TRBV19 and TRBJ2-1; 10 positions agree with TRBD2. The CDR3 extends over 14 amino acids. The germline gives CDR1 LNHDA, CDR2 SQIVND (reference sequence). V lost 8 bases, J lost 5 bases, and 6 bases stayed unmatched. This CDR3 reads CASGSGGPHNEQFF. For the CDR3, the DNA is TGTGCCAGTGGTAGCGGGGGGCCCCACAATGAGCAGTTCTTC.

This clonotype was seen repeatedly, ten times or more. The chain uses TRBV28 and TRBJ1-1; D remains unclear. Germline V CDR1 and CDR2: MDHEN, SYDVKM. The CDR3 length is 12 residues. V lost 8 bases to trimming and J lost 5 bases, with 12 bases between them. The DNA of the CDR3 is TGTGCCAGCGGGGAAGAGTGGACTGAAGCTTTCTTT. Its translation is CASGEEWTEAFF.

This clonotype was counted many times. This chain uses TRBV7-8 with TRBJ2-5; 7 nucleotides line up with TRBD1. The junction had 4 bases not matched to a gene; V was cut back by 1 base and J by 2 bases. This CDR3 has 15 residues. Germline V gene lookup returns CDR1 SGHVS and CDR2 FQNEAQ. This chain's CDR3 is CASSLESGQQETQYF. In DNA form, the CDR3 reads TGTGCCAGCAGCTTAGAATCGGGACAGCAAGAGACCCAGTACTTC.

CDR3 sequence reads: CASSLNMRGPGEQYF. In DNA, the CDR3 is TGTGCCAGCAGCTTAAATATGAGGGGACCCGGGGAGCAGTACTTC. The chain uses TRBV7-2 and TRBJ2-7; D is perhaps TRBD1 or TRBD2 (5 bases each). V was pared by 2 bases and J by 7 bases, with 18 bases between. Per germline, CDR1 SGHTA and CDR2 FQGNSA. This CDR3 is built from 15 residues.

This clonotype has just a few counts. The gene calls are TRBV6-2 or TRBV6-3 and TRBJ1-2, with TRBD1 as a possible D gene (5 bases). The CDR3 is made up of 11 amino acids. The V end lost 11 bases, the J end lost 4 bases, and 11 bases lay between the germline ends. CDR1 is MNHEY and CDR2 is SVGEGT in the germline V gene. CDR3 loop: CAGTDSYGYTF. The CDR3 DNA is TGTGCCGGCACCGACAGCTATGGCTACACCTTC.

This clonotype was picked up a small number of times. This may stem from a read error, because a much larger clone lies one nucleotide away. The chain is built from TRBV29-1 and TRBJ2-5, with unresolved D. Trimming pared 1 base from V and 7 bases from J, leaving 19 bases between. This CDR3 is built from 15 residues. The germline V gene encodes CDR1 SQVTM and CDR2 ANQGSEA. The CDR3 DNA follows: TGCAGCGTTGAAGGGACGGCCTTCAAATCGGGGACCCAGTACTTC. It yields the protein CSVEGTAFKSGTQYF.

The chain recombines TRBV9 with TRBJ2-1; a possible D gene is TRBD1 (6 bases). The CDR3 extends over 15 amino acids. Trimming removed 0 bases from V and 6 bases from J, with 13 bases in between. The germline gives CDR1 SGDLS, CDR2 YYNGEE. The CDR3 sequence: CASSVARPGVNEQFF. CDR3 DNA sequence: TGTGCCAGCAGCGTAGCTAGGCCAGGGGTCAATGAGCAGTTCTTC.

The sample holds a few counts of this clonotype. V is TRBV11-2 and J is TRBJ1-2; D uncertain. Germline assignment: CDR1 SGHAT and CDR2 FQNNGV. V was shortened by 2 bases and J by 2 bases, with 6 bases between the two germline ends. CDR3 length: 13 residues. CDR3 protein: CASSLNKNYGYTF. The CDR3 nucleotides read TGTGCCAGCAGCTTAAATAAGAACTATGGCTACACCTTC.

This clonotype was seen many times. This chain links TRBV29-1 with TRBJ2-1; TRBD2 aligns across 11 bases. In germline, CDR1 is SQVTM, CDR2 ANQGSEA. V shed 5 bases, J shed 3 bases, and the junction held 3 bases outside the gene matches. The CDR3 is 14 amino acids. Here the CDR3 DNA reads TGCAGCGTTCTAGCGGGGGGCAGCTACAATGAGCAGTTCTTC. It translates to CSVLAGGSYNEQFF.

Only a few counts were recorded for this clonotype. The V and J genes are TRBV28 and TRBJ2-3; 8 nucleotides align to TRBD1. V lost 6 bases, J lost 1 base, and 9 bases stayed unmatched. The CDR3 sequence is 16 residues long. Germline CDR1 MDHEN, CDR2 SYDVKM. The CDR3 loop is CASSSLDRGGTDTQYF. In DNA, the CDR3 is TGTGCCAGCAGCTCCCTCGACAGGGGTGGCACAGATACGCAGTATTTT. The full variable domain, rest sourced from reference TRBV28 and TRBJ2-3, is DVKVTQSSRYLVKRTGEKVFLECVQDMDHENMFWYRQDPGLGLRLIYFSYDVKMKEKGDIPEGYSVSREKKERFSLILESASTNQTSMYLCASSSLDRGGTDTQYFGPGTRLTVL.

The chain uses TRBV28 and TRBJ1-5; D may be TRBD1 (5 bases). With 6 bases removed from V and 3 bases from J, the gap between germline ends came to 6 bases. Looked up from germline, CDR1 is MDHEN and CDR2 is SYDVKM. The CDR3 extends over 12 amino acids. The CDR3 nucleotides read TGTGCCAGCAGACAGGTCAATCAGCCCCAGCATTTT. As protein: CASRQVNQPQHF.

The chain combines TRBV6-1 with TRBJ1-2, with 7 bases matching TRBD1. The CDR3 covers 15 residues. V trimming: 1 base; J trimming: 4 bases; junction bases outside the gene matches: 6. CDR1 and CDR2 from the germline V gene are MNHNS and SASEGT. The CDR3 DNA is TGTGCCAGCAGTGAAGTAACAGGGGCTAGCTATGGCTACACCTTC. As protein: CASSEVTGASYGYTF.

As concerns this clonotype: Since a much larger clone is just one base distant, this may be a read error. The chain employs TRBV7-2 and TRBJ2-6; maybe TRBD2 (5 bases). From germline, CDR1 is SGHTA and CDR2 FQGNSA. The V and J ends lost 0 bases and 9 bases respectively, with 12 bases between them. This CDR3 comprises 15 residues. CDR3 sequence reads: CASSLAASLNNVLTF. CDR3 in DNA: TGTGCCAGCAGCTTAGCCGCTAGCCTTAACAACGTCCTGACTTTC. The whole variable domain, remainder taken from reference TRBV7-2 and TRBJ2-6, is GAGVSQSPSNKVTEKGKDVELRCDPISGHTALYWYRQSLGQGLEFLIYFQGNSAPDKSGLPSDRFSAERTGGSVSTLTIQRTQQEDSAVYLCASSLAASLNNVLTFGAGSRLTVL.

This clonotype was observed many times. The V and J genes are TRBV12-3 or TRBV12-4 and TRBJ1-4; no firm D call. V lost 6 bases and J 0 bases, leaving 5 bases between the germline ends. This CDR3 contains 13 residues. CDR3 residues: CASRPATNEKLFF. The DNA of the CDR3 is TGTGCCAGCAGGCCCGCAACTAATGAAAAACTGTTTTTT.

This clonotype has just a few counts. The CDR3 DNA is TGTGCCACCAGCAGAGGAGGGGGACAGATGGAGACCCAGTACTTC. It is translated as CATSRGGGQMETQYF. The chain has TRBV15 and TRBJ2-4; the match to TRBD1 covers 7 bases. TRBJ2-5 matches the DNA end more closely, so the J call is doubtful. This CDR3 contains 15 residues. Germline V gene data show CDR1 as LNHNV and CDR2 as YYDKDF (reference sequence).

Many counts were recorded for this clonotype. The chain links TRBV3-1 to TRBJ2-7; 7 nucleotides match TRBD2. V dropped 5 bases and J dropped 2; count of bases not matched to a gene: 9. Germline V gene lookup returns CDR1 LGHDT and CDR2 YNNKEL (reference sequence). The CDR3 consists of 15 residues. The CDR3: CASSSWGGDAYEQYF. Written as DNA, the CDR3 is TGTGCCAGCAGCTCCTGGGGAGGGGACGCCTACGAGCAGTACTTC.

The chain carries TRBV27 and TRBJ2-6; possibly TRBD1 or TRBD2 for D (5 bases each). The V gene lost 4 bases and the J gene lost 4 bases, with 11 bases spanning the gap. The germline CDR1 and CDR2 sequences are MNHEY and SMNVEV (reference sequence). CDR3 length: 15 amino acids. The CDR3: CASSSFGAGANVLTF. CDR3 nucleotides: TGTGCCAGCAGTTCCTTCGGGGCCGGGGCCAACGTCCTGACTTTC.

This rearrangement joins TRBV2 to TRBJ1-4; 7 bases match TRBD1. Germline V gene data show CDR1 as SNHLY and CDR2 as FYNNEI. Unmatched junction bases numbered 5, after V lost 8 bases and J lost 5 bases. The CDR3 has 13 residues. The CDR3 nucleotides read TGTGCCAGCGGGTCGACAGGGAATGAAAAACTGTTTTTT. Translation gives CASGSTGNEKLFF.

This clonotype was found many times. This chain links TRBV7-8 with TRBJ2-5; TRBD2 agrees at 7 bases. The CDR3 covers 14 residues. V gave up 5 bases and J gave up 4 bases; unmatched junction bases: 7. Germline V lookup: CDR1 SGHVS, CDR2 FQNEAQ. CDR3 loop: CASSLIAGPETQYF. CDR3 DNA sequence: TGTGCCAGCAGCCTCATAGCGGGCCCAGAGACCCAGTACTTC.

This clonotype occurred a few times. This chain uses TRBV7-6 with TRBJ1-2, with 11 bases that match TRBD1. This CDR3 comprises 16 residues. Germline trimming cut 0 bases from V and 4 bases from J; bases unmatched to any gene: 4. CDR1 and CDR2 from the germline V gene are SGHVS and FNYEAQ. For the CDR3, the DNA is TGTGCCAGCAGCTTAGCGGACAGGGGGCCATTCTATGGCTACACCTTC. It yields the protein CASSLADRGPFYGYTF.

This clonotype was detected ten times or more. This sequence joins TRBV7-9 and TRBJ2-1; tentatively, D is TRBD2 (6 bases). This CDR3 has 14 amino acids. V gave up 3 bases and J gave up 5 bases, with 11 bases separating them. From germline, CDR1 is SEHNR and CDR2 FQNEAQ (reference sequence). CDR3 DNA: TGTGCCAGCAGCTTCGGGGGACTTAACAATGAGCAGTTCTTC. It encodes CASSFGGLNNEQFF.

The chain carries TRBV7-2 and TRBJ1-1; D is perhaps TRBD1 (6 bases). The CDR3 runs 14 residues. Germline-derived CDR1 and CDR2 are SGHTA and FQGNSA. V shed 2 bases and J shed 5 bases, with 12 bases lying between them. The CDR3 DNA reads as TGTGCCAGCAGCTTAACGTCCACAGGGACTGAAGCTTTCTTT. This encodes CASSLTSTGTEAFF.

The chain carries TRBV5-1 and TRBJ2-1; 12 nucleotides line up with TRBD1. There are 15 residues in the CDR3. From germline, CDR1 is SGHRS and CDR2 YFSETQ. The CDR3 DNA is TGCACCGGCAGCCGGGGACAGGGGGCAGGGAATGAGCAGTTCTTC. The encoded protein is CTGSRGQGAGNEQFF.

The chain has TRBV18 and TRBJ2-3; 7 nucleotides line up with TRBD1. The CDR3 runs to 18 residues. Germline V gene data show CDR1 as KGHSH and CDR2 as LQKENI. Unmatched junction bases numbered 16, after V lost 3 bases and J lost 4 bases. The CDR3 coding sequence is TGTGCCAGCTCACCTTCCTATAACAGGGGATCAAACCCAGATACGCAGTATTTT. Translating gives CASSPSYNRGSNPDTQYF.

V gene TRBV7-9 combines with J gene TRBJ2-5; 12 positions agree with TRBD2. This CDR3 is 17 amino acids long. CDR1 is SEHNR, CDR2 FQNEAQ, per germline (reference sequence). The V segment lost 3 bases and the J segment 11 bases; nucleotides outside the gene matches: 16. CDR3 in DNA: TGTGCCAGCAGCTTTTTTCTAGCGGGGGGGCCTAGCGATGAGCAGTACTTC. Protein product: CASSFFLAGGPSDEQYF.

Only a few counts were recorded for this clonotype. The V call is TRBV28, the J call TRBJ2-3, with D possibly matching TRBD1 (5 bases). Germline V gene data show CDR1 as MDHEN and CDR2 as SYDVKM. The CDR3 consists of 14 residues. V dropped 4 bases and J dropped 2 bases, with 10 bases sitting between them. As DNA, the CDR3 is TGTGCCAGCAGTTCACAGGAGCCCACAGATACGCAGTATTTT. Amino acid sequence: CASSSQEPTDTQYF.

This clonotype was detected ten times or more. V and J are TRBV4-3 and TRBJ1-3; D ambiguous. The CDR3 extends over 15 amino acids. Germline-derived CDR1 and CDR2 are LGHNA and YSLEER. Trimming took 0 bases from V and 4 from J, leaving 10 bases between them. The CDR3 loop reads CASSQDAGHGNTIYF. The DNA of the CDR3 is TGCGCCAGCAGCCAAGATGCTGGGCACGGAAACACCATATATTTT.

This clonotype has only a few counts. The V gene is TRBV5-1, the J gene TRBJ2-5, with a possible D match to TRBD1 (6 bases). The J call is doubtful: the DNA matches TRBJ2-7 better. Germline CDR1 SGHRS, CDR2 YFSETQ. The CDR3 extends over 13 amino acids. The CDR3 coding sequence is TGCGCCAGCCCAAGAAACAGGGACTACGAGCAGTACTTC. Amino acids: CASPRNRDYEQYF.

This clonotype was detected a few times. This chain connects TRBV18 to TRBJ1-6; D is undetermined. The V end lost 2 bases, the J end lost 5 bases, and 10 bases lay between the germline ends. The germline gives CDR1 KGHSH, CDR2 LQKENI. The CDR3 length is 15 residues. DNA for the CDR3: TGTGCCAGCTCACCATACCTTGGGGATAATTCACCCCTCCACTTT. Its translation: CASSPYLGDNSPLHF.

The CDR3 DNA sequence: TGTGCCAGCCCCACAGTGAGAACTAGGCGTTTACCCATGAACACTGAAGCTTTCTTT. This translates into CASPTVRTRRLPMNTEAFF. The chain joins TRBV9 to TRBJ1-1; D gene ambiguous. The germline gives CDR1 SGDLS, CDR2 YYNGEE. Trimming cost V 7 bases and J 0 bases, with 28 bases left between them. This CDR3 is built from 19 residues.